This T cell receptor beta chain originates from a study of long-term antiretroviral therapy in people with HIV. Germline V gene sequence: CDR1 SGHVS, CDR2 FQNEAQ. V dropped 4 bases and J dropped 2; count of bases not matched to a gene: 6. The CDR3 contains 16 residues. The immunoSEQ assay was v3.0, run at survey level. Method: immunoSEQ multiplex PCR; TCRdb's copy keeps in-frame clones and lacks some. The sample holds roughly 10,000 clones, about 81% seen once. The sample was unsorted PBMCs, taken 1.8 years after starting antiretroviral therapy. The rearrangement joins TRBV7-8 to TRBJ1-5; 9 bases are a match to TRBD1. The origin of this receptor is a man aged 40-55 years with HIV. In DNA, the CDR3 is TGTGCCAGCAGCTGGGACAGGGAGAGGGGCAATCAGCCCCAGCATTTT. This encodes CASSWDRERGNQPQHF.